Each of the 23 T cell receptor beta chains below was sequenced from the same sample in a study of read filtering for tumor transcriptome and immune sequencing. The library was built from roughly 400 ng RNA with molecular barcoded adaptors for alpha/delta and beta/gamma chains. From the reads, TCRdb called clonotypes with MiXCR, one entry per CDR3 protein. The sample carries about 24,000 distinct CDR3 sequences, less than 25% recorded once. The specimen sequenced was a population of CD138-negative cells sorted from bone marrow. The receptors derive from a donor at least 40 years old with multiple myeloma.

The rearrangement joins TRBV18 to TRBJ2-3; 7 nucleotides agree with TRBD2. The CDR3 length is 16 residues. With V trimmed by 3 bases and J by 4 bases, 10 bases remained unmatched. Looked up from germline, CDR1 is KGHSH and CDR2 is LQKENI. CDR3 nucleotide sequence: TGTGCCAGCTCACCCAACCAGCGGGGTGTCGCAGATACGCAGTATTTT. Translated, it gives CASSPNQRGVADTQYF.

Comment on this clonotype: A much larger clone differs from this one at a single base, so this may be a read error. V gene TRBV15 combines with J gene TRBJ1-4; 7 bases match TRBD1. Germline loops: CDR1 LNHNV, CDR2 YYDKDF (reference sequence). The CDR3 loop spans 14 amino acids. J lost 6 bases, V lost 9 bases, and 10 bases had no gene match. CDR3 residues: CATQQGRDDEKLFF. The CDR3 DNA reads as TGTGCCACGCAACAGGGGAGGGACGATGAAAAACTGTTTTTT.

This clonotype was seen ten or more times. The chain has TRBV11-2 and TRBJ1-1, with D hard to call. The CDR3 runs to 13 residues. The germline V gene encodes CDR1 SGHAT and CDR2 FQNNGV. V lost 5 bases to trimming and J lost 0 bases, with 7 bases between them. CDR3 in amino acids: CASSLGLNTEAFF. CDR3 in DNA: TGTGCCAGCAGCCTAGGGCTGAACACTGAAGCTTTCTTT.

Comment on this clonotype: A clone one base away is much larger, so this may be a read error. The rearrangement uses TRBV20-1 and TRBJ2-3, with D maybe TRBD1 (5 bases). Germline CDR1 DFQATT, CDR2 SNEGSKA (reference sequence). The length of the CDR3 is 15 residues. The chain's CDR3 is CSARPGSLGTGTQYF. The CDR3 DNA is TGCAGTGCCAGGCCTGGTTCCCTGGGCACAGGTACGCAGTATTTT.

This chain connects TRBV11-2 to TRBJ2-1, with 7 positions matching TRBD2. With V trimmed by 8 bases and J by 0 bases, 4 bases remained unmatched. Per the germline V gene, CDR1 is SGHAT and CDR2 is FQNNGV. The CDR3 consists of 14 residues. Here the CDR3 DNA reads TGTGCCAGCGGACGGGACTACTCCTACAATGAGCAGTTCTTC. Protein: CASGRDYSYNEQFF. The entire variable domain, with the rest obtained from reference TRBV11-2 and TRBJ2-1, is as follows: EAGVAQSPRYKIIEKRQSVAFWCNPISGHATLYWYQQILGQGPKLLIQFQNNGVVDDSQLPKDRFSAERLKGVDSTLKIQPAKLEDSAVYLCASGRDYSYNEQFFGPGTRLTVL.

This clonotype showed up many times. The chain couples TRBV28 to TRBJ2-2; 7 bases are shared with TRBD2. Germline V gene sequence: CDR1 MDHEN, CDR2 SYDVKM. The V segment lost 4 bases and the J segment 7 bases; nucleotides outside the gene matches: 6. The CDR3 runs 14 residues. The CDR3 here is CASSWSGRGGELFF. In DNA, the CDR3 is TGTGCCAGCAGTTGGTCAGGGAGGGGCGGGGAGCTGTTTTTT.

J is TRBJ2-1 and V is TRBV5-5; D ambiguous. The V gene lost 0 bases and the J gene lost 3 bases, with 10 bases spanning the gap. Per the germline V gene, CDR1 is SGHKS and CDR2 is YYEKEE (reference sequence). The CDR3 runs 15 residues. The CDR3 region is CASSLGSLVYNEQFF. CDR3 nucleotides: TGTGCCAGCAGCTTGGGCTCCCTCGTCTACAATGAGCAGTTCTTC.

This clonotype has a count of ten or more. The chain employs TRBV20-1 and TRBJ2-5; D tentatively reads TRBD1 or TRBD2 (5 bases each). The CDR3 totals 12 residues. Per the germline V gene, CDR1 is DFQATT and CDR2 is SNEGSKA (reference sequence). The V and J ends lost 5 bases and 4 bases respectively, with 11 bases between them. The CDR3 DNA is TGCAGTGCTGCCGGGACGGGAGAGACCCAGTACTTC. It is translated as CSAAGTGETQYF.

Regarding this clonotype: An end of the junction differs from the germline gene, which may be a read error. The chain has TRBV4-1 and TRBJ2-2, with D perhaps TRBD2 (6 bases). The V gene's germline CDR1 is MGHRA and CDR2 YSYEKL. The CDR3 sequence is 17 residues long. CDR3 sequence: CASSQGLAILAIGELFF. As DNA, the CDR3 is TGCGCCAGCAGCCAAGGCCTAGCGATCCTAGCCATCGGGGAGCTGTTTTTC.

At least ten counts were recorded for this clonotype. The J gene is TRBJ2-1, the V gene TRBV5-1, with 11 nucleotides matching TRBD1. Per the germline V gene, CDR1 is SGHRS and CDR2 is YFSETQ. The CDR3 is made up of 16 amino acids. V shed 1 base, J shed 9 bases, and the junction held 9 bases outside the gene matches. CDR3 nucleotide sequence: TGCGCCAGCAGCTTGCGGGGACAGGGGGTCACCAGTGAGCAGTTCTTC. Translation gives CASSLRGQGVTSEQFF.

On this clonotype itself: A much larger clone lies a single base off, so this may be a read error. The CDR3 loop reads CAWSPRTGVLFF. CDR3 nucleotide sequence: TGTGCCTGGAGTCCCCGCACCGGGGTGCTGTTTTTT. V gene TRBV30 combines with J gene TRBJ2-2; possibly TRBD2 for D (5 bases). CDR3 size: 12 residues. Looked up from germline, CDR1 is GTSNPN and CDR2 is SVGIG (reference sequence).

This clonotype was seen at least ten times. J is TRBJ2-7 and V is TRBV27; possible D gene TRBD1, 7 bases. Germline CDR1 MNHEY, CDR2 SMNVEV (reference sequence). The CDR3 is 15 amino acids. Trimming stripped 6 bases from V and 2 bases from J, with 17 bases between. The CDR3 is CASSPAGQTAYEQYF. In DNA form, the CDR3 reads TGTGCCAGCAGCCCGGCGGGACAGACAGCCTACGAGCAGTACTTC.

This clonotype was recorded many times. The genes are TRBV7-9 and TRBJ1-4; D not certain. This CDR3 region has 16 residues. V dropped 4 bases and J dropped 3 bases, with 15 bases sitting between them. Germline V gene data show CDR1 as SEHNR and CDR2 as FQNEAQ (reference sequence). The CDR3 bases are TGTGCCAGCAGCTCGATGCTCCTGCGGGCTAATGAAAAACTGTTTTTT. Protein sequence: CASSSMLLRANEKLFF.

The table lists this clonotype with many counts. J is TRBJ2-1 and V is TRBV5-1; D is perhaps TRBD2 (5 bases). Germline V lookup: CDR1 SGHRS, CDR2 YFSETQ. Trimming left V 3 bases short and J 11 bases short, with 15 bases between. The CDR3 length is 13 residues. The CDR3 region has the DNA TGCGCCAGCAGCTCCGCCAGCGGAACCCAGCAGTTCTTC. Its translation is CASSSASGTQQFF.

The chain carries TRBV12-3 or TRBV12-4 and TRBJ2-7; D may be TRBD2 (6 bases). The V end lost 1 base, the J end lost 1 base, and 14 bases lay between the germline ends. This CDR3 spans 16 amino acids. CDR3 in amino acids: CASSLVLAGRSYEQYF. The CDR3 bases are TGTGCCAGCAGTTTAGTACTAGCTGGTAGGTCCTACGAGCAGTACTTC.

About this clonotype itself: One base separates it from a far larger clone, so it is likely a read error. This rearrangement joins TRBV7-2 to TRBJ2-2; possible D gene TRBD2, 5 bases. Germline V lookup: CDR1 SGHTA, CDR2 FQGNSA. The CDR3 covers 13 residues. Here the CDR3 reads CASSPDNPGEPFF. The CDR3 coding sequence is TGTGCCAGCAGCCCTGACAATCCCGGGGAGCCGTTTTTT.

This clonotype was counted ten times or more. The CDR3: CAWNKRTNTGELFF. As DNA, the CDR3 is TGTGCCTGGAATAAGCGGACGAACACCGGGGAGCTGTTTTTT. The J gene is TRBJ2-2, the V gene TRBV30, with a possible D match to TRBD2 (5 bases). The CDR3 consists of 14 residues. Trimming removed 4 bases from V and 0 bases from J, with 9 bases in between. Germline loops: CDR1 GTSNPN, CDR2 SVGIG (reference sequence).

This clonotype has more than one count but fewer than ten. Sequence at one end of the junction differs from germline and may be a read error. This chain links TRBV2 with TRBJ2-7; D tentatively reads TRBD1 or TRBD2 (5 bases each). Germline V gene lookup returns CDR1 SNHLY and CDR2 FYNNEI. The CDR3 has 14 amino acids. The CDR3 DNA follows: TGTGCCAGCGGTGAAATGGGGGTTCCCTACGAGCAGTACTTC. This encodes CASGEMGVPYEQYF.

Ten or more counts support this clonotype. This CDR3 reads CSVGSAGGIGTEAFF. In DNA form, the CDR3 reads TGCAGCGTTGGTTCTGCGGGGGGCATTGGCACTGAAGCTTTCTTT. The V call is TRBV29-1, the J call TRBJ1-1, with a possible D match to TRBD1 (6 bases). Trimming shortened V by 4 bases and J by 4 bases, and 19 bases separated the two germline ends. This CDR3 has 15 residues. The germline V gene encodes CDR1 SQVTM and CDR2 ANQGSEA. The full variable domain, in which reference TRBV29-1 and TRBJ1-1 provide the parts outside the CDR3, is SAVISQKPSRDICQRGTSLTIQCQVDSQVTMMFWYRQQPGQSLTLIATANQGSEATYESGFVIDKFPISRPNLTFSTLTVSNMSPEDSSIYLCSVGSAGGIGTEAFFGQGTRLTVV.

With regard to this clonotype: The junction departs from the called germline gene at one end, perhaps through a read error. This sequence joins TRBV11-3 and TRBJ2-3; D is undetermined. The end of the DNA fits TRBJ1-5 better, so the J call may be wrong. There are 12 residues in the CDR3. In germline, CDR1 is SGHNT, CDR2 YENEEA. The CDR3: CGSSLDTNTQHF. As DNA, the CDR3 is TGTGGCAGCAGCTTAGATACGAATACGCAGCATTTT.

This clonotype was observed at least ten times. The chain has TRBV12-3 or TRBV12-4 and TRBJ2-6; 8 bases are a match to TRBD1. The CDR3 is 17 residues long. V trimming: 3 bases; J trimming: 7 bases; junction bases outside the gene matches: 11. Written as DNA, the CDR3 is TGTGCCAGCAGTTTCGGGACAGGTCTGCTTTCTGCCAACGTCCTGACTTTC. Amino acid sequence: CASSFGTGLLSANVLTF.

As to this clonotype: A far larger clone is only one base removed, so a read error is likely. The chain is built from TRBV11-3 and TRBJ2-1; 7 bases line up with TRBD1. The CDR3 is 15 amino acids. The germline V gene has CDR1 SGHNT and CDR2 YENEEA. The CDR3 DNA follows: TGTGCCAGCAGCTTTAAAGGGGGCCGGGGCAATCAGCAGTTCTTC. Its translation: CASSFKGGRGNQQFF.

This clonotype was recorded a few times. A far larger clone is one base from this, pointing to a likely read error. The CDR3 region has the DNA TGTGCCAGCAGCACTATCCCGACAGGCCTCTCCTACAATGAGCAGTTCTTC. It translates to CASSTIPTGLSYNEQFF. This chain joins TRBV7-8 and TRBJ2-1, with D possibly TRBD1 on 6 matching bases. The V gene lost 5 bases and the J gene lost 0 bases, with 17 bases spanning the gap. Per the germline V gene, CDR1 is SGHVS and CDR2 is FQNEAQ. The CDR3 is 17 residues long.